Below, one T cell receptor (beta chain) is given with its context. Its antigen is unknown. The input lacks base qualities; no much larger clone sits a single base away. The record originates from a study of shared clonotypes between healthy human individuals (dated by TCRdb to the early 2020s). Some background on the complete study: The cohort included a few men and a couple of women between 18 and 49 years of age. Per donor, three plates each were used for CD4 naive and CD4 memory, two for CD8 naive, and one for CD8 memory. To estimate repertoire size and how much clonotype sharing occurs between individuals, the study deeply sequenced the blood TCR repertoires of 4 to 6 healthy adults. Different laboratories and diverse techniques were used to prepare libraries and sequence TCR repertoires, to increase sequencing depth and limit assay-specific biases. Leukapheresis yielded between about 0.94 and 9.5 billion PBMCs per donor.

The CDR3 measures 14 amino acids from cysteine to phenylalanine. Only the CDR3 DNA is retained, 42 bases long and in frame from the first base. CDR1 and CDR2 are read off the germline V gene (reference sequence) as MNHNY and SVGAGI. V and J are truncated by 4 bases and 9 bases respectively, leaving an intervening sequence of 16 bases. Using the deep immunoSEQ assay, TCR CDR3 regions were amplified from genomic DNA by multiplex PCR. Extracted genomic DNA from each cell subset was distributed evenly across all wells of several immunoSEQ 96-well plates, and each plate was treated as a replicate. For sorted subsets, roughly 200 ng of genomic DNA, equivalent to roughly 30,000 T cell genomes, went into each replicate PCR. Purified libraries were quantified with a Qubit 3.0 fluorometer, sized on a Bioanalyzer 2100, and re-quantified with the KAPA Library Quantification kit. Each immunoSEQ 96-well plate was sequenced on its own single-read 150-cycle Illumina NextSeq 550 flow cell. The authors processed their data as follows. Because only junctional sequences without quality scores were contained in the immunoSEQ output, filtering matching that applied to full-length reads could not be performed. Sequences were annotated with PyIR, a Python wrapper for IgBLAST v1.9, and V/J genes and CDR3 were assigned using IMGT germline references. Any read was removed if the V/J assignment was weak (E-value above 1e-6), the CDR3 was missing, or the read contained stop codons, out-of-frame junctions, or ambiguous translated residues. V3J clonotypes were defined as sequences sharing the same inferred V gene, J gene, and CDR3 amino acid sequence. The percentage overlap between two repertoires was calculated by dividing the number of shared unique clonotypes by the size of the smaller repertoire. Richness of each repertoire was evaluated using RTK rarefaction, the Chao1 estimator, and Recon v2.1 estimates of unobserved clonotypes. For all TCRbeta clonotypes obtained by the gDNA method from a few donors, generation probabilities were computed with OLGA. This immuneACCESS table, as held by TCRdb, lists in-frame sequences with V and J called but not all clones. Of the missing ones, under half trace to an unresolved V gene in checked studies; the others have no known cause. V, J and clone size derive from that table, while D and trimming were established from the DNA sequence. This sample is represented by about 870,000 clones; around 93% of them were singletons. 20% to 30% of the sample belongs to the ten largest clones.

Here is what the overall study found, with its caveats: Only blood was sampled, and tissue TCR repertoires likely differ from those in blood. Incomplete sequencing was indicated by rarefaction of sorted-subset datasets, despite the large sequencing depth. Estimated clonotype richness was generally larger for naive than for memory subsets. Clonotypes shared by all four sorted-subset donors showed higher generation probabilities than non-shared clonotypes. Based on pairwise subsampling, the degree of clonotype sharing among donors was expected to be affected by sequencing depth. Because the study included only a small number of donors, the genetic and exposure-history diversity represented was limited. Across four donors, approximately 5% of naive CD4, approximately 3.5% of naive CD8, about 2.3% of memory CD4, and approximately 0.42% of memory CD8 clonotypes were shared.

CD8 naive samples consisted of CD45RO-negative cells that were positively selected for CCR7, yielding a CD45RA+CCR7+ population without TemRA cells. The donors were healthy, HIV-negative adults who had no recently reported acute infections or vaccinations. Every donor was a Caucasian adult residing in Nashville, Tennessee, USA. After blood collection by leukapheresis, PBMCs were isolated using Ficoll-Histopaque density gradient centrifugation and then cryopreserved in the vapor phase of liquid nitrogen. Analytical flow cytometry was used to check the purity and quantity of every magnetically sorted T cell population. Genomic DNA was isolated from every sorted fraction and measured by UV absorbance on a Nanodrop 2000c.

The chain is assembled from TRBV6-6 and TRBJ2-4; the D segment might be TRBD1 or TRBD2, since each matches 5 bases. This clonotype originated in a man in his thirties or forties in good health. Input material: naive CD8+ T cells sorted from blood. The intended sense of this specimen's cell subset or site label: CD45RA+CCR7+. The nucleotide sequence reads TGTGCCAGCAGTTTCCGGGACCGCGAGGGCATTCAGTACTTC. This yields the protein CASSFRDREGIQYF.